The 10 T cell receptor beta chains listed next were all sequenced from one sample in a study of response to subunit inactivated influenza vaccine (dated by TCRdb to the late 2010s). Library generation was performed with RT-PCR. Sequencing took place on an Illumina HiSeq 2500. In TCRdb, the public reads were trimmed at Q25 with fastp and aligned with MiXCR, with productive beta chains retained. Rows with one shared CDR3 protein collapse into an entry with the most common genes and DNA. The sample table lists fewer than 600,000 distinct CDR3 sequences, more than 7% of them with a count of one. The ten largest clones represent about an eighth of the sample. The sample here was PBMCs from blood, taken less than 30 months after vaccination. These TCRs come from a man aged 50-75 years who received an inactivated influenza vaccine. Donor details come from another sample of the same person, matched by shared clones.

This clonotype was observed at least ten times. The chain carries TRBV2 and TRBJ2-2; 12 bases map to TRBD2. The CDR3 is made up of 17 amino acids. The V and J ends lost 6 bases and 3 bases, in that order; junction bases with no gene match: 8. Germline assignment: CDR1 SNHLY and CDR2 FYNNEI. The CDR3 bases are TGTGCCAGCAGCCCGGGACTAGCGGGCCCTGACACCGGGGAGCTGTTTTTT. This sequence encodes CASSPGLAGPDTGELFF.

This clonotype occurred many times. The gene calls are TRBV6-5 and TRBJ1-1; 7 positions agree with TRBD1. The trim removed 2 bases at V and 3 bases at J, leaving 0 bases unmatched. Per the germline V gene, CDR1 is MNHEY and CDR2 is SVGAGI. The CDR3 totals 13 residues. DNA of the CDR3: TGTGCCAGCAGTTACGGACAGGACACTGAAGCTTTCTTT. It specifies CASSYGQDTEAFF.

The V gene is TRBV7-8, the J gene TRBJ2-2, with 8 bases matching TRBD2. Germline assignment: CDR1 SGHVS and CDR2 FQNEAQ. V shed 5 bases, J shed 2 bases, and the junction held 10 bases outside the gene matches. CDR3 length: 17 amino acids. CDR3 in amino acids: CASSARYSGENTGELFF. As DNA, the CDR3 is TGTGCCAGCAGCGCGCGGTATAGCGGGGAAAACACCGGGGAGCTGTTTTTT.

This clonotype has only a few counts. Here the CDR3 reads CSVAGTSGSVSQYF. CDR3 nucleotides: TGCAGCGTTGCGGGAACTAGCGGGAGTGTTTCTCAGTACTTC. The chain joins TRBV29-1 to TRBJ2-7, with 11 bases lining up with TRBD2. Germline CDR1 SQVTM, CDR2 ANQGSEA. The CDR3 length is 14 residues. V shed 4 bases, J shed 10 bases, and the junction held 12 bases outside the gene matches.

This clonotype occurred many times. The chain joins TRBV7-2 to TRBJ1-5, with TRBD1 as a possible D gene (5 bases). Germline CDR1 SGHTA, CDR2 FQGNSA. V gave up 1 base and J gave up 7 bases, with 11 bases separating them. The CDR3 is made up of 14 amino acids. The CDR3 sequence is CASSLEAGRQPQHF. The CDR3 DNA follows: TGTGCCAGCAGCTTAGAGGCAGGGCGGCAGCCCCAGCATTTT.

This clonotype came up many times. The chain carries TRBV20-1 and TRBJ1-1; D perhaps matches TRBD1 (6 bases). Trimming removed 3 bases at V and 2 bases at J, with 13 bases between. The germline gives CDR1 DFQATT, CDR2 SNEGSKA (reference sequence). The CDR3 runs 14 residues. The chain's CDR3 is CSAREGHSNTEAFF. The CDR3 DNA sequence: TGCAGTGCTAGGGAGGGACACAGTAACACTGAAGCTTTCTTT.

This clonotype was seen only a few times. The chain links TRBV15 to TRBJ2-1, with 9 nucleotides matching TRBD2. The length of the CDR3 is 14 residues. V shed 6 bases and J 9 bases; nucleotides not matched to a gene: 9. Germline loops: CDR1 LNHNV, CDR2 YYDKDF (reference sequence). For the CDR3, the DNA is TGTGCCACCAGACGCGGGGGGGCCGAGGTTGAGCAGTTCTTC. This codes for CATRRGGAEVEQFF. The whole variable domain, filled in from reference TRBV15 and TRBJ2-1, reads DAMVIQNPRYQVTQFGKPVTLSCSQTLNHNVMYWYQQKSSQAPKLLFHYYDKDFNNEADTPDNFQSRRPNTSFCFLDIRSPGLGDTAMYLCATRRGGAEVEQFFGPGTRLTVL.

This clonotype occurred many times. The V call is TRBV11-2, the J call TRBJ2-1, with TRBD1 matching over 10 bases. Trimming at V came to 6 bases and at J to 8 bases, leaving 7 bases not matched to a gene. Germline V gene lookup returns CDR1 SGHAT and CDR2 FQNNGV. The CDR3 has 14 residues. The CDR3 bases are TGTGCCAGCAGGACCGGGACAGGGGTGGATGAGCAGTTCTTC. This encodes CASRTGTGVDEQFF.

This clonotype was recorded at least ten times. This chain connects TRBV7-2 to TRBJ2-3; D is perhaps TRBD1 (5 bases). Germline-derived CDR1 and CDR2 are SGHTA and FQGNSA. This CDR3 has 14 residues. The ends were cut back, 6 bases at V and 1 base at J, with 11 bases in the middle. The CDR3 nucleotides are TGTGCCAGCAGTTTATTAGGGGGCACAGATACGCAGTATTTT. Translated: CASSLLGGTDTQYF.

The sample holds many counts of this clonotype. The gene calls are TRBV4-3 and TRBJ2-2; 7 positions match TRBD1. CDR3 length: 16 residues. The trim removed 2 bases at V and 2 bases at J, leaving 5 bases unmatched. Germline loops: CDR1 LGHNA, CDR2 YSLEER. CDR3 bases: TGCGCCAGCAGCCAATTGGGGACAGACAACACCGGGGAGCTGTTTTTT. Its protein product is CASSQLGTDNTGELFF.